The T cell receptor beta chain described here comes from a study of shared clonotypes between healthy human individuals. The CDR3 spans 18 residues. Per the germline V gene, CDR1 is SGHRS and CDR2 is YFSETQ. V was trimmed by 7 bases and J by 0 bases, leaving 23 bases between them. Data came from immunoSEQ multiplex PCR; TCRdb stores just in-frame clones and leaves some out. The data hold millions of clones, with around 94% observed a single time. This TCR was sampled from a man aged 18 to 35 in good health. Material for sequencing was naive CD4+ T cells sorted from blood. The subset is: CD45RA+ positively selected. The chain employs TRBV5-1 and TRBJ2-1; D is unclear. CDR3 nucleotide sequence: TGCGCCAGCCACCTGCCAATGGAGCAACCGAGCTCCTACAATGAGCAGTTCTTC. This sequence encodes CASHLPMEQPSSYNEQFF.